A single TCR beta chain is shown here with its context. Its target antigen remains unknown. No base qualities exist here, and no much larger clone lies one base off it. The iRepertoire nested amplicon-rescue multiplex PCR (arm-PCR) platform was used to amplify TCR alpha and beta CDR3 regions from RNA. The input for one-step reverse transcription and amplification was roughly 85-400 ng of tissue mRNA or PBMC total RNA. Following bead purification, Illumina adapters were added by a secondary multiplex PCR, and the libraries were gel-purified between 200 and 400 bp. Libraries carried internal 6-nucleotide barcodes used for demultiplexing. Sequencing of libraries was performed on an Illumina MiSeq with 2x220 or 2x250 nucleotide paired-end reads. On the study's bioinformatics: Paired reads were merged with FLASH 1.2.11 and aligned to the GRCh37 human genome with BWA-MEM before extracting TRA and TRB reads. An IMGT-derived reference of cassette sequences and CDR3 motifs, with pseudogenes included, was used for V and J assignment. Three-frame translation of reads was performed, and productive CDR3s were defined as those with a C...FGXG motif and no stop codons. A clonotype was defined as a unique combination of a V-J cassette pair and a CDR3 amino acid sequence. Hamming distance filtering was applied to reads, with thresholds set by the sequence error rate of each sample in mapped regions. In TCRdb, the public reads were trimmed at Q25 with fastp and aligned with MiXCR, with productive beta chains retained. Each CDR3 protein gets just one entry, which takes the most common genes and DNA from the rows behind it. The authors' filters were not applied to this entry. The sample table holds about 93,000 distinct CDR3 sequences, of which approximately 39% were seen once. The leading ten clones occupy around two fifths of the sample.

CDR1 and CDR2 were assigned from the germline V gene as SGHRS and YFSETQ. Reading from cysteine to phenylalanine, the CDR3 counts 15 amino acids. Only the CDR3 DNA stays, 45 bases, in frame from base 1. Germline trimming amounts to 4 bases on V and 1 base on J, with 5 as the count of junction bases outside the gene matches. These data are taken from a study of glioma-infiltrating T cells (dated by TCRdb to 2016 to 2018). In the study overall: Sequencing of TCR alpha- and beta-chain repertoires was performed on glioma tissue, on non-neoplastic brain tissue, and on matched peripheral blood mononuclear cells. Each tissue-infiltrating repertoire was compared with the same patient's peripheral blood repertoire to measure divergence between tissue and blood T-cell populations. Three low-grade glioma patients, roughly 8 primary glioblastoma patients and three non-glioma patients contributing non-neoplastic brain tissue were included in the paired cohort. The investigation overall reported the following: VJ-independent divergence between tissue and blood was below expectation in non-neoplastic patients but above expectation in all gliomas, especially low-grade gliomas. Group comparisons were based on small numbers of patients: three non-neoplastic, three low-grade glioma and about eight glioblastoma patients. Very few CDR3 sequences were shared between tissue and blood, attributed to high CDR3 diversity and limited sampling.

This receptor was taken from a human donor with low-grade glioma or glioblastoma, undergoing nonglioma brain surgery, or in good health (not recorded which). The rearranged chain carries TRBV5-1 and TRBJ2-3; 8 bases in the junction line up with TRBD1. The specimen sequenced was glioma tissue, nonneoplastic brain tissue, or PBMCs (not recorded which). DNA sequence: TGCGCCAGCAGCCCAGACAGGGGCGGCACAGATACGCAGTATTTT. Its coded protein is CASSPDRGGTDTQYF.